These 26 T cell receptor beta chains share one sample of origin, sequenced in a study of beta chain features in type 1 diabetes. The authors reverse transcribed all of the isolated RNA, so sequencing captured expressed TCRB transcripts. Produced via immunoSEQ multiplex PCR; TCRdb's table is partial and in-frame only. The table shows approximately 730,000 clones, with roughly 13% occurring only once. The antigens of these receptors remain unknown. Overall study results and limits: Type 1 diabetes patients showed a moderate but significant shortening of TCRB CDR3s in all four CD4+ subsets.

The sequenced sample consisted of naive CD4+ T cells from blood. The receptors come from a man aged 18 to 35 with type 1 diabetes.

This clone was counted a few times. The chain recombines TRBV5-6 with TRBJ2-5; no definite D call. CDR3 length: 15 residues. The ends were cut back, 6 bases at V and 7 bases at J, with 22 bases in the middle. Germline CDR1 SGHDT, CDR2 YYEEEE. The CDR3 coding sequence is TGTGCCAGCACCCCGTATCATTTACAAGAGTGGACCCAGTACTTC. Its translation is CASTPYHLQEWTQYF.

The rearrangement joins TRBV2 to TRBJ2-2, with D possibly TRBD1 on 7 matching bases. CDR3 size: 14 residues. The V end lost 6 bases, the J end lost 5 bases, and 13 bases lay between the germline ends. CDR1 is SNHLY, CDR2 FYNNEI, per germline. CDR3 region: CASSKTGRTGELFF. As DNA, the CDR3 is TGTGCCAGCAGCAAGACAGGGAGGACCGGGGAGCTGTTTTTT.

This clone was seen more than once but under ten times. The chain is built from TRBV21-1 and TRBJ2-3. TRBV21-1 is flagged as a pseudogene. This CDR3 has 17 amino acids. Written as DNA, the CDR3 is TGTGCCAGCAGCCCCACCGAGGGCCAGGGTCACACAGATACGCAGTATTTT. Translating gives CASSPTEGQGHTDTQYF.

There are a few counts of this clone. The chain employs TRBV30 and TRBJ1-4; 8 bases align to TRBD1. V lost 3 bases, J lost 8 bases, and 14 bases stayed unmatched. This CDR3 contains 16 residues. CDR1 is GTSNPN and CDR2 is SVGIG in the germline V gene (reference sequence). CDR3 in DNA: TGTGCCTGGAGCCGATCTAGGACAGGGATAAGAGAAAAACTGTTTTTT. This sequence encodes CAWSRSRTGIREKLFF.

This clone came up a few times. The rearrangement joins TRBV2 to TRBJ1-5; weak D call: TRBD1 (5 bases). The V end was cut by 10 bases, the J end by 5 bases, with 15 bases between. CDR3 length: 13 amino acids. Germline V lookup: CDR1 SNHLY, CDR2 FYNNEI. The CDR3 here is CATQQGLYQPQHF. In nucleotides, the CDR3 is TGTGCCACCCAGCAGGGTCTGTATCAGCCCCAGCATTTT. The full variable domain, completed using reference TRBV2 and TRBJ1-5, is EPEVTQTPSHQVTQMGQEVILRCVPISNHLYFYWYRQILGQKVEFLVSFYNNEISEKSEIFDDQFSVERPDGSNFTLKIRSTKLEDSAMYFCATQQGLYQPQHFGDGTRLSIL.

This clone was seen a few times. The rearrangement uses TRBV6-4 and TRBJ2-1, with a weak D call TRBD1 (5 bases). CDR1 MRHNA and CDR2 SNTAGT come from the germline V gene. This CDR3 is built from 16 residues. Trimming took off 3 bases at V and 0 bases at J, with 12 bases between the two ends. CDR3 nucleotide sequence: TGTGCCAGCAGTGAAGACAGTTGGGGCTCCTACAATGAGCAGTTCTTC. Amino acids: CASSEDSWGSYNEQFF.

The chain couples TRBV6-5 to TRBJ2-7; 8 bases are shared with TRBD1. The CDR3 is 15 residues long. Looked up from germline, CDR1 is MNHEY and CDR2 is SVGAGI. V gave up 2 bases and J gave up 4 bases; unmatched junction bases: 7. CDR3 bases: TGTGCCAGCAGTTACGATCTGACAGGGGTATACGAGCAGTACTTC. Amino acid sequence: CASSYDLTGVYEQYF.

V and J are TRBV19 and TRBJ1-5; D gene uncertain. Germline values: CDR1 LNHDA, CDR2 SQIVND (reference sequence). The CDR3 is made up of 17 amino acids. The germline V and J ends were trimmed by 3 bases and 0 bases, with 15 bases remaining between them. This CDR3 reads CASSIEEGMDSNQPQHF. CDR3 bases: TGTGCCAGTAGTATTGAGGAGGGAATGGATAGCAATCAGCCCCAGCATTTT.

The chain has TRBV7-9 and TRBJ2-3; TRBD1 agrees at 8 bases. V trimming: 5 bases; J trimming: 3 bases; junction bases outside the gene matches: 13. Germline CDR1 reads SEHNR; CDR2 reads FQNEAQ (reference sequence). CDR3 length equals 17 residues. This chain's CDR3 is CASSPSSGTGRTDTQYF. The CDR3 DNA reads TGTGCCAGCAGCCCCAGCTCCGGGACAGGAAGGACAGATACGCAGTATTTT.

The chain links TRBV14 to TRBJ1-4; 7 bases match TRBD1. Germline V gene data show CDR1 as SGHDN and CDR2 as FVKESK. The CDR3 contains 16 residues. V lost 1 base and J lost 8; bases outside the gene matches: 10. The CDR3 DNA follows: TGTGCCAGCAGCCAAGTGGGGGACAGACGCCTGGAAAAACTGTTTTTT. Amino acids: CASSQVGDRRLEKLFF.

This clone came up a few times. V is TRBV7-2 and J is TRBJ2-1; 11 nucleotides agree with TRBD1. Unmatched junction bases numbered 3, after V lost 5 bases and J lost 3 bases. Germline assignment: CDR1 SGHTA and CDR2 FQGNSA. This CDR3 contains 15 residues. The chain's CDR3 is CASSIGTGGYNEQFF. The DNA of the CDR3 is TGTGCCAGCAGCATTGGGACAGGGGGCTACAATGAGCAGTTCTTC.

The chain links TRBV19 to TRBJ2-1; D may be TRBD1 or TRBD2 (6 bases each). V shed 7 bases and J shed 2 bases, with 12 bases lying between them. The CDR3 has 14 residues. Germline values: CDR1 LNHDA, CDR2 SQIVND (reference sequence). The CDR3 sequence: CASIAGGPYNEQFF. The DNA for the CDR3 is TGTGCCAGTATCGCCGGGGGCCCCTACAATGAGCAGTTCTTC.

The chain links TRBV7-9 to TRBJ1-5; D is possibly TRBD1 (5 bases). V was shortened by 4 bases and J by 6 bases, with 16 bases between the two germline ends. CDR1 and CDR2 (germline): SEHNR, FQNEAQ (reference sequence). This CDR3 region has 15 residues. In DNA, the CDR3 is TGTGCCAGCAGCTCAGACAGACCAGGAGGTCAGCCCCAGCATTTT. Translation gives CASSSDRPGGQPQHF.

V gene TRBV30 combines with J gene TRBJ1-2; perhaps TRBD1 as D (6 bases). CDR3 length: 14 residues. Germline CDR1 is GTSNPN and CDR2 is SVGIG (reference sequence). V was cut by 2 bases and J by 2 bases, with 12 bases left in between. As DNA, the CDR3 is TGTGCCTGGAGTCCCCCCGACAGGAACTATGGCTACACCTTC. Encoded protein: CAWSPPDRNYGYTF.

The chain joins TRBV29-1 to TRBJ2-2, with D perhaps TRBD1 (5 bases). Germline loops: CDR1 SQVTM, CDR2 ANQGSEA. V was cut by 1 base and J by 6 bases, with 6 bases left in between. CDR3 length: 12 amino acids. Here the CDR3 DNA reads TGCAGCGTTGAAGGGGGCGCCGGGGAGCTGTTTTTT. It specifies CSVEGGAGELFF.

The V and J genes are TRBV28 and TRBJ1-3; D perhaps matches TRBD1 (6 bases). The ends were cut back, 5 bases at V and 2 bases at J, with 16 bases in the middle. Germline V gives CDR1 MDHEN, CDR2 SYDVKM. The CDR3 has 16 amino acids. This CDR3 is CASSGPQGRAGNTIYF. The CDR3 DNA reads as TGTGCCAGCAGTGGCCCACAGGGACGGGCTGGAAACACCATATATTTT.

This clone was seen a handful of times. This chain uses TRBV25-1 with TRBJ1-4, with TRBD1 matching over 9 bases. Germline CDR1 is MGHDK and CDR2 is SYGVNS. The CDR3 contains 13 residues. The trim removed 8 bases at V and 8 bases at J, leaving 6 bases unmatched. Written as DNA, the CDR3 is TGTGCCAGCTCGGACAGGGGATGGGAAAAACTGTTTTTT. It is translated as CASSDRGWEKLFF. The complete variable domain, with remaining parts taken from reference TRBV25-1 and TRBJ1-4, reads EADIYQTPRYLVIGTGKKITLECSQTMGHDKMYWYQQDPGMELHLIHYSYGVNSTEKGDLSSESTVSRIRTEHFPLTLESARPSHTSQYLCASSDRGWEKLFFGSGTQLSVL.

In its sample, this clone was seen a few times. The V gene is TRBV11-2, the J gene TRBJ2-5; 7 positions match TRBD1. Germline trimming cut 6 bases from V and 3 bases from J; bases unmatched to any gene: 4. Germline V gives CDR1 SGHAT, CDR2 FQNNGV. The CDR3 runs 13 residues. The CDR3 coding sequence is TGTGCCAGCAGTCAGGGGGTAGAAGAGACCCAGTACTTC. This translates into CASSQGVEETQYF.

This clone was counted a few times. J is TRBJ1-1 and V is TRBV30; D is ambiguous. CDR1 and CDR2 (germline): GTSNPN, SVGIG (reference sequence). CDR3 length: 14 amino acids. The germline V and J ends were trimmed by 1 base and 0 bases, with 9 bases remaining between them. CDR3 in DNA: TGTGCCTGGAGTGCGGCGGGTATGAACACTGAAGCTTTCTTT. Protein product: CAWSAAGMNTEAFF.

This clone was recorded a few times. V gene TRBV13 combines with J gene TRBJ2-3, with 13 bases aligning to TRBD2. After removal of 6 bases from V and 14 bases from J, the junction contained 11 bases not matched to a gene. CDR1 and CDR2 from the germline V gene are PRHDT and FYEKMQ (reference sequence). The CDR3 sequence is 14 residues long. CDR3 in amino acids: CASRPTSGGPRRYF. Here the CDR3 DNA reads TGTGCCAGCAGACCGACTAGCGGGGGGCCACGCCGGTATTTT.

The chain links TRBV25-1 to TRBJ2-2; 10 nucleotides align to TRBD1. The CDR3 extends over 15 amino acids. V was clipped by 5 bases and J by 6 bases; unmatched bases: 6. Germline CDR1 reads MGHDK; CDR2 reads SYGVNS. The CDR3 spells CASSLWTGGPGELFF. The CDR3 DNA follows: TGTGCCAGCAGTCTATGGACAGGGGGACCCGGGGAGCTGTTTTTT.

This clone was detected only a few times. CDR3 amino acids: CAISGESGAVTGEQFF. DNA for the CDR3: TGTGCCATCAGTGGAGAAAGCGGGGCGGTCACGGGAGAGCAGTTCTTC. This rearrangement joins TRBV10-3 to TRBJ2-1; 7 bases align to TRBD2. CDR1 ENHRY and CDR2 SYGVKD come from the germline V gene. The ends lost 4 bases at V and 10 bases at J; junction bases unmatched: 16. This CDR3 has 16 amino acids.

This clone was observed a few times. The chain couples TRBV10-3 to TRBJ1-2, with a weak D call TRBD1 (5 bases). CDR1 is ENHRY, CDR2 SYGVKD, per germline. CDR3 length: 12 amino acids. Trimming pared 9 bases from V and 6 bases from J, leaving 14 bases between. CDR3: CAMSANRNGYTF. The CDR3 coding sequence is TGTGCCATGAGCGCAAACAGGAATGGCTACACCTTC.

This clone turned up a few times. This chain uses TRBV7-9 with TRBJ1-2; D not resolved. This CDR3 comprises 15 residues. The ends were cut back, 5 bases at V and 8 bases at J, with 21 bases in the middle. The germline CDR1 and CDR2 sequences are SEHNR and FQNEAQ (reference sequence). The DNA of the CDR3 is TGTGCCAGCAGCGGTAGTTCGTACACGGGCTGGGGCTACACCTTC. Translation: CASSGSSYTGWGYTF.

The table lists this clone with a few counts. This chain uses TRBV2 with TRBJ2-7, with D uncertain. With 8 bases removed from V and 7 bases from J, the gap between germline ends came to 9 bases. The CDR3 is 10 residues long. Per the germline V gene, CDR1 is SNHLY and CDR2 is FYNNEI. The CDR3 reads CASGFGEQYF. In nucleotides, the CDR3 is TGTGCCAGCGGATTCGGGGAGCAGTACTTC.

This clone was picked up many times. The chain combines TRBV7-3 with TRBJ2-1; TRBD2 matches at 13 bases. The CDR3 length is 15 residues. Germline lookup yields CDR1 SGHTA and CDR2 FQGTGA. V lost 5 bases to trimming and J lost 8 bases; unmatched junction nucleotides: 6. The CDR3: CASSPGLAGRDEQFF. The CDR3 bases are TGTGCCAGCAGCCCGGGACTAGCGGGGCGCGATGAGCAGTTCTTC.